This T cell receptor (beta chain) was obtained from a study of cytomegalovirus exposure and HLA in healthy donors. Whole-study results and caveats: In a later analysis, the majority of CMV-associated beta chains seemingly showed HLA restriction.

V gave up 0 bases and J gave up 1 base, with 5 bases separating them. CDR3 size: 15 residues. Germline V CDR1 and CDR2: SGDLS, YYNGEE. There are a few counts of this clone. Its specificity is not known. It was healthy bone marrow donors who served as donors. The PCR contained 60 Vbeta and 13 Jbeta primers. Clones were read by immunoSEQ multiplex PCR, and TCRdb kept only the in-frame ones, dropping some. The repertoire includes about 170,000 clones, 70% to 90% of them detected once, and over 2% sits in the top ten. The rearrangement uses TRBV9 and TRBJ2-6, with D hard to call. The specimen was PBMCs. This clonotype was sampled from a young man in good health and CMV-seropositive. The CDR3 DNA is TGTGCCAGCAGCGTAGTCGGGTCTGGGGCCAACGTCCTGACTTTC. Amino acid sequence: CASSVVGSGANVLTF.